The 4 T cell receptor beta chains below were found in one sample sequenced in a study of blood T cells in healthy people across ages. Sample-barcoded 5' priming and a J-beta primer mix drove a second PCR of roughly 7 to 11 cycles. TCRdb used MiXCR to reprocess the 5' RACE reads, holding one entry per CDR3 protein. The data hold about 280,000 distinct CDR3 sequences, with 25% to 30% observed a single time. The specimen sequenced was blood. All receptors come from a woman aged 70-85 years in good health.

This clonotype was recorded a few times. A read error is likely, as this CDR3 ends without the conserved phenylalanine or tryptophan. This chain links TRBV5-5 with TRBJ1-5; no reliable D call. Trimming shortened V by 0 bases and J by 0 bases, and 1 base separated the two germline ends. This CDR3 is built from 13 residues. CDR1 and CDR2 from the germline V gene are SGHKS and YYEKEE (reference sequence). In DNA form, the CDR3 reads TGTGCCAGCAGCTTGGGTAGCAATCAGCCCCAGCATCTT. Translation gives CASSLGSNQPQHL.

A few counts support this clonotype. CDR3 protein: CASSGRKLAGRTDTQYF. The DNA of the CDR3 is TGTGCCAGCAGTGGCCGGAAACTAGCGGGTAGAACAGATACGCAGTATTTT. V usage is TRBV25-1 and J usage is TRBJ2-3, with 9 bases fitting TRBD2. Germline lookup yields CDR1 MGHDK and CDR2 SYGVNS. V trimming: 4 bases; J trimming: 3 bases; junction bases outside the gene matches: 11. The length of the CDR3 is 17 residues.

The chain has TRBV15 and TRBJ2-1; the D gene is possibly TRBD1 (6 bases). With 1 base removed from V and 8 bases from J, the gap between germline ends came to 12 bases. The CDR3 length is 14 residues. Germline CDR1 and CDR2: LNHNV and YYDKDF (reference sequence). CDR3 nucleotides: TGTGCCACCAGCAGAGCCGGACAGATCTATGAGCAGTTCTTC. It specifies CATSRAGQIYEQFF.

The V and J genes are TRBV7-2 and TRBJ2-1; 14 bases align to TRBD2. From germline, CDR1 is SGHTA and CDR2 FQGNSA. This CDR3 is 18 amino acids long. V gave up 6 bases and J gave up 9 bases; unmatched junction bases: 16. The CDR3 DNA follows: TGTGCCAGCAGGACAGGGGGCCCGCGGACTAGCGGGAGGTTTGAGCAGTTCTTC. This codes for CASRTGGPRTSGRFEQFF.